This T cell receptor beta chain was recovered during a study of blood T cell repertoires in COVID-19. Across the study: The samples span acute and convalescent COVID-19 from the United States, Italy and Spain. The cDNA or gDNA used as material had been derived from T cells, B-cell-depleted T cells, or PBMCs.

How the authors handled the data: Estimation of nucleated cell counts was performed using reference gene primer amplification. Method: immunoSEQ multiplex PCR; TCRdb's copy keeps in-frame clones and lacks some. The V and J calls and the clone size are those of that table, but D and trimming were determined from the DNA. The sample includes some 450,000 clones, 88% of them seen just once. Patients at the Seattle site were enrolled during active infection and followed longitudinally. In germline, CDR1 is MNHEY, CDR2 SVGAGI. The CDR3 sequence is 13 residues long. V shed 6 bases and J shed 8 bases, with 16 bases lying between them.

Sequencing used peripheral blood. The sequence was obtained from a woman aged 50 to 65 with COVID-19, enrolled during active disease. This sequence joins TRBV6-5 and TRBJ1-1, with D perhaps TRBD1 (6 bases). CDR3 bases: TGTGCCAGCAGACCGACAGGTGATTACGAAGCTTTCTTT. Translated, it gives CASRPTGDYEAFF.